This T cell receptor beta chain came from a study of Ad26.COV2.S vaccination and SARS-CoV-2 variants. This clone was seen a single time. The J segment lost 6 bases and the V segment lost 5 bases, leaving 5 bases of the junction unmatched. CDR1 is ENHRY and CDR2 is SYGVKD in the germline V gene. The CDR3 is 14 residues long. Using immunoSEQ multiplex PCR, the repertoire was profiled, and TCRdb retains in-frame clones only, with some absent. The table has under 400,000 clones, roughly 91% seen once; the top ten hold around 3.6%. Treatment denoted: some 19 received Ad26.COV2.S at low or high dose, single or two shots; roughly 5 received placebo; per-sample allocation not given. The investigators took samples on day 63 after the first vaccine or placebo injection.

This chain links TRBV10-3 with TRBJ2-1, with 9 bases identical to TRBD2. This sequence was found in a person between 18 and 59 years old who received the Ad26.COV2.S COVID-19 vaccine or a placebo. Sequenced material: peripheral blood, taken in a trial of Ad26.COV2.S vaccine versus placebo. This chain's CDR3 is CAISSSGERNEQFF. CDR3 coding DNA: TGTGCCATCAGTTCTAGCGGGGAGCGCAATGAGCAGTTCTTC.